Sequencing of this T cell receptor (beta chain) was carried out in a study of T cells after yellow fever vaccination. This clonotype was observed a few times. 5'RACE template switching generated TCR cDNA, adding a universal primer site and UMIs. MiXCR, run by TCRdb on the 5' RACE reads, gives a single entry per CDR3 protein. The sample contains under 300,000 distinct CDR3 sequences, roughly 13% of which appear only once. Trimming removed 6 bases from V and 4 bases from J, with 18 bases in between. The CDR3 extends over 16 amino acids. Germline V lookup: CDR1 LGHNA, CDR2 YNFKEQ. The clonotype was recovered from a man aged 30-40 years who received the YFV17D yellow fever vaccine. The sample in question was CD4+ T cells sorted from PBMCs, obtained 45 days after the yellow fever booster vaccination. The V and J genes are TRBV4-2 and TRBJ2-2, with a weak D call TRBD2 (7 bases). Here the CDR3 reads CASRLGGDSSTGELFF. The CDR3 bases are TGTGCCAGCAGACTAGGGGGGGACTCCAGCACCGGGGAGCTGTTTTTT.